These 32 T cell receptor beta chains originate from one sample sequenced in a study of T cells in Graves' hyperthyroidism and ophthalmopathy. It was RNA transcripts that yielded the amplified TCR beta CDR3 regions. Primed by the HTBI set, a first-round RT-PCR was run on the TCR CDR3. Using its own MiXCR run on the multiplex PCR reads, TCRdb lists one record per CDR3 protein. The sample yields a few hundred thousand distinct CDR3 sequences, approximately 16% seen once. Sequenced input: blood. These receptors were obtained from a woman in her 40s with Graves' ophthalmopathy.

In this sample, this clonotype turned up many times. This sequence joins TRBV2 and TRBJ1-2, with D possibly matching TRBD1 (5 bases). The CDR3 has 13 residues. V was shortened by 4 bases and J by 8 bases, with 14 bases between the two germline ends. CDR1 and CDR2 from the germline V gene are SNHLY and FYNNEI. The CDR3 DNA reads as TGTGCCAGCAGTGCGATAGGGCAGGGCGGCTACACCTTC. Amino acid sequence: CASSAIGQGGYTF.

This clonotype was seen at least ten times. The chain couples TRBV12-5 to TRBJ1-2; 7 positions agree with TRBD1. J was trimmed by 1 base and V by 4 bases; bases with no gene match: 15. Germline V gene lookup returns CDR1 LGHNT and CDR2 FRNRAP. The CDR3 has 18 amino acids. CDR3 loop: CASGSLLAPGTDNYGYTF. The CDR3 DNA sequence: TGTGCTAGTGGTTCTCTCTTGGCCCCGGGGACAGATAACTATGGCTACACCTTC.

There are many counts of this clonotype. The chain uses TRBV28 and TRBJ1-6; TRBD1 aligns across 7 bases. V shed 3 bases and J 4 bases; nucleotides not matched to a gene: 6. The CDR3 is 16 residues long. Germline CDR1 reads MDHEN; CDR2 reads SYDVKM. CDR3 coding DNA: TGTGCCAGCAGTTTCGTGGGCAGGGGGTATAATTCACCCCTCCACTTT. This gives the protein CASSFVGRGYNSPLHF.

The chain recombines TRBV10-3 with TRBJ2-7; TRBD1 matches at 7 bases. The CDR3 has 13 residues. Germline V gives CDR1 ENHRY, CDR2 SYGVKD. V dropped 6 bases and J dropped 3; count of bases not matched to a gene: 5. The CDR3 bases are TGTGCCATCAGCAAAACAGGGGACTACGAGCAGTACTTC. Its translation is CAISKTGDYEQYF.

The chain employs TRBV12-3 or TRBV12-4 and TRBJ1-6; no definite D call. CDR3 length equals 12 residues. Trimming left V 3 bases short and J 15 bases short, with 12 bases between. The CDR3 region is CASSLGGRRLHF. The CDR3 nucleotides read TGTGCCAGCAGTTTGGGTGGGAGGCGCCTCCACTTT.

CDR3 amino acids: CASSRPGEFKDTQYF. CDR3 sequence (DNA): TGCGCCAGCAGCCGCCCGGGGGAGTTCAAAGATACGCAGTATTTT. V and J are TRBV4-1 and TRBJ2-3; a possible D gene is TRBD2 (6 bases). Between the trimmed V and J ends, which lost 4 bases and 5 bases, there was a span of 16 bases. Germline CDR1 reads MGHRA; CDR2 reads YSYEKL. CDR3 length: 15 residues.

Only a few counts were recorded for this clonotype. This chain joins TRBV27 and TRBJ1-2; 7 bases are shared with TRBD1. This CDR3 has 13 amino acids. Germline CDR1 reads MNHEY; CDR2 reads SMNVEV (reference sequence). V lost 5 bases and J lost 8; bases outside the gene matches: 8. The CDR3 bases are TGTGCCAGCAGTGAGGTGGGACAGCCCGGCTACACCTTC. Translating it yields CASSEVGQPGYTF.

This chain connects TRBV20-1 to TRBJ1-3; D call uncertain. From germline, CDR1 is DFQATT and CDR2 SNEGSKA (reference sequence). There are 13 residues in the CDR3. Trimming cost V 6 bases and J 1 base, with 10 bases left between them. The CDR3 loop is CSATTLSGNTIYF. The CDR3 DNA is TGCAGTGCCACGACACTGTCTGGAAACACCATATATTTT.

This clonotype was seen ten or more times. J is TRBJ1-5 and V is TRBV3-1; 8 bases align to TRBD1. Germline V gives CDR1 LGHDT, CDR2 YNNKEL (reference sequence). The CDR3 consists of 18 residues. J was trimmed by 4 bases and V by 1 base; bases with no gene match: 12. The CDR3 spells CASSQGIQGAFGNQPQHF. CDR3 in DNA: TGTGCCAGCAGCCAAGGTATCCAGGGGGCTTTTGGTAATCAGCCCCAGCATTTT.

In this sample, this clonotype turned up many times. The rearrangement uses TRBV2 and TRBJ2-3; 7 nucleotides align to TRBD2. V shed 3 bases and J 3 bases; nucleotides not matched to a gene: 3. This CDR3 contains 14 residues. Germline CDR1 is SNHLY and CDR2 is FYNNEI. The CDR3 region has the DNA TGTGCCAGCAGTGATGGGGGAGGGACAGATACGCAGTATTTT. Encoded protein: CASSDGGGTDTQYF. The variable domain in full, with the rest retrieved from reference TRBV2 and TRBJ2-3, is EPEVTQTPSHQVTQMGQEVILRCVPISNHLYFYWYRQILGQKVEFLVSFYNNEISEKSEIFDDQFSVERPDGSNFTLKIRSTKLEDSAMYFCASSDGGGTDTQYFGPGTRLTVL.

At least ten counts were recorded for this clonotype. The chain uses TRBV11-2 and TRBJ2-2, with unresolved D. The CDR3 has 12 amino acids. Trimming left V 1 base short and J 6 bases short, with 3 bases between. Germline-derived CDR1 and CDR2 are SGHAT and FQNNGV. As DNA, the CDR3 is TGTGCCAGCAGCTTAGGGGCCGGGGAGCTGTTTTTT. Its translation: CASSLGAGELFF.

This chain joins TRBV29-1 and TRBJ1-1, with a possible D match to TRBD1 (5 bases). The V end lost 6 bases, the J end lost 4 bases, and 15 bases lay between the germline ends. This CDR3 comprises 13 residues. CDR1 is SQVTM and CDR2 is ANQGSEA in the germline V gene. CDR3 sequence (DNA): TGCAGCGTCAGGGACCCGACGGTCACTGAAGCTTTCTTT. This encodes CSVRDPTVTEAFF.

This clonotype was seen repeatedly, ten times or more. The chain recombines TRBV3-1 with TRBJ2-1, with D perhaps TRBD2 (5 bases). Trimming shortened V by 0 bases and J by 0 bases, and 9 bases separated the two germline ends. Germline V gene data show CDR1 as LGHDT and CDR2 as YNNKEL (reference sequence). There are 16 residues in the CDR3. In DNA, the CDR3 is TGTGCCAGCAGCCAAGAACGGAGGCGCTCCTACAATGAGCAGTTCTTC. As protein: CASSQERRRSYNEQFF.

The chain uses TRBV6-1 and TRBJ2-6; D is unresolved. CDR3 size: 14 residues. Germline CDR1 MNHNS, CDR2 SASEGT. V gave up 5 bases and J gave up 4 bases, with 9 bases separating them. DNA of the CDR3: TGTGCCAGCAGTCCCCTTGGAGGGGCCAACGTCCTGACTTTC. Residues: CASSPLGGANVLTF.

The chain is built from TRBV28 and TRBJ1-3; no clear D. Trimming stripped 2 bases from V and 4 bases from J, with 9 bases between. The CDR3 loop spans 14 amino acids. In germline, CDR1 is MDHEN, CDR2 SYDVKM. The CDR3: CASSLRRLGNTIYF. The CDR3 region has the DNA TGTGCCAGCAGTTTACGCAGGCTCGGAAACACCATATATTTT.

This clonotype was detected ten times or more. This chain uses TRBV6-1 with TRBJ2-2; D is unresolved. V lost 6 bases and J 4 bases, leaving 12 bases between the germline ends. This CDR3 comprises 14 residues. Germline V gives CDR1 MNHNS, CDR2 SASEGT. The CDR3 DNA is TGTGCCAGCAGAGTCGCCTCCTTCACCGGGGAGCTGTTTTTT. It is translated as CASRVASFTGELFF.

This clonotype was observed many times. The gene calls are TRBV6-1 and TRBJ1-2; 11 bases align to TRBD1. The ends lost 4 bases at V and 7 bases at J; junction bases unmatched: 8. The CDR3 is made up of 15 amino acids. Germline V gives CDR1 MNHNS, CDR2 SASEGT. CDR3 bases: TGTGCCAGCAGTGCACTAAGCGGGACAGGGGGTGGCTACACCTTC. Translating it yields CASSALSGTGGGYTF.

The chain combines TRBV12-3 or TRBV12-4 with TRBJ1-2, with 10 nucleotides matching TRBD1. This CDR3 contains 16 residues. V gave up 6 bases and J gave up 4 bases; unmatched junction bases: 11. The CDR3 nucleotides are TGTGCCAGCAGCATTCTCTCCGGGACAGGGGTCTATGGCTACACCTTC. Protein: CASSILSGTGVYGYTF.

This clonotype showed up many times. This chain joins TRBV4-1 and TRBJ2-6; TRBD1 agrees at 7 bases. Trimming cost V 5 bases and J 9 bases; bases outside gene matches: 7. Germline assignment: CDR1 MGHRA and CDR2 YSYEKL. This CDR3 is 14 amino acids long. The CDR3 sequence: CASSEGQEVNVLTF. CDR3 DNA: TGCGCCAGCAGCGAAGGACAGGAGGTCAACGTCCTGACTTTC.

This clonotype was counted ten times or more. The gene calls are TRBV6-1 and TRBJ2-3, with D unresolved. This CDR3 is 16 amino acids long. Germline V gene sequence: CDR1 MNHNS, CDR2 SASEGT. The V end lost 4 bases, the J end lost 4 bases, and 18 bases lay between the germline ends. CDR3 coding DNA: TGTGCCAGCAGTGCCCAACAAGTCCGGGCCCCAGATACGCAGTATTTT. Protein: CASSAQQVRAPDTQYF.

Turning to this clonotype: This may come from a read error, since a much larger clone is one base off. The V and J genes are TRBV18 and TRBJ1-5, with TRBD1 matching 9 bases. The CDR3 consists of 15 residues. Looked up from germline, CDR1 is KGHSH and CDR2 is LQKENI. The CDR3 coding sequence is TGTGCCGGCTCACCACGGGGACAGGGTTATCAGCCCCAGCATTTT. This translates into CAGSPRGQGYQPQHF.

This clonotype was observed many times. The chain employs TRBV7-3 and TRBJ2-1; D tentatively fits TRBD1 or TRBD2 (6 bases each). The germline gives CDR1 SGHTA, CDR2 FQGTGA. This CDR3 comprises 16 residues. The germline V and J ends were trimmed by 5 bases and 3 bases, with 17 bases remaining between them. The CDR3 loop is CASSKRGTRDYNEQFF. The CDR3 coding sequence is TGTGCCAGCAGCAAACGCGGGACACGCGACTACAATGAGCAGTTCTTC.

The chain employs TRBV5-6 and TRBJ2-2, with a weak D call TRBD2 (7 bases). CDR3 length: 14 residues. Germline CDR1 SGHDT, CDR2 YYEEEE. Trimming removed 7 bases at V and 4 bases at J, with 14 bases between. The CDR3 DNA reads TGTGCCAGCTGCGGAGGGGGGGGCACCGGGGAGCTGTTTTTT. Its protein product is CASCGGGGTGELFF.

As regards this clonotype: This may come from a read error, since a much larger clone is one base off. V and J are TRBV28 and TRBJ2-3; D not resolved. The V gene's germline CDR1 is MDHEN and CDR2 SYDVKM. The CDR3 is made up of 15 amino acids. Here the CDR3 reads CASSAASVDGGTKYF. CDR3 DNA: TGTGCCAGCAGCGCCGCTTCGGTAGACGGCGGTACGAAGTATTTT.

The V gene is TRBV5-1, the J gene TRBJ1-4, with D possibly being TRBD1 (6 bases). This CDR3 is 16 amino acids long. Looked up from germline, CDR1 is SGHRS and CDR2 is YFSETQ. The germline V and J ends were trimmed by 4 bases and 3 bases, with 16 bases remaining between them. CDR3 DNA: TGCGCCAGCAGCCCCGAGGGGGGGTGGGCTAATGAAAAACTGTTTTTT. Its protein product is CASSPEGGWANEKLFF.

In its sample, this clonotype was seen many times. V and J are TRBV24-1 and TRBJ2-1; 7 positions match TRBD2. Germline V gives CDR1 KGHDR, CDR2 SFDVKD. V shed 6 bases and J 7 bases; nucleotides not matched to a gene: 5. The CDR3 runs to 13 residues. CDR3 sequence reads: CATSKSGVNEQFF. The CDR3 nucleotides are TGTGCCACCAGTAAAAGCGGGGTGAATGAGCAGTTCTTC.

This rearrangement joins TRBV29-1 to TRBJ2-2, with D possibly matching TRBD1 (6 bases). The V end lost 7 bases, the J end lost 6 bases, and 21 bases lay between the germline ends. The CDR3 consists of 15 residues. Germline V lookup: CDR1 SQVTM, CDR2 ANQGSEA. CDR3 amino acids: CSAKRQASPAGELFF. The CDR3 nucleotides read TGCAGCGCCAAGAGACAGGCATCACCCGCCGGGGAGCTGTTTTTT.

There are a few counts of this clonotype. The V gene is TRBV4-1, the J gene TRBJ2-7, with TRBD2 matching 11 bases. The V segment lost 1 base and the J segment 3 bases; nucleotides outside the gene matches: 5. Looked up from germline, CDR1 is MGHRA and CDR2 is YSYEKL. CDR3 length: 16 residues. CDR3 sequence: CASSQGVAGGFYEQYF. Here the CDR3 DNA reads TGCGCCAGCAGCCAAGGGGTAGCGGGAGGGTTCTACGAGCAGTACTTC.

A few counts support this clonotype. CDR3 amino acids: CASSLGGGGGYEQYF. The CDR3 DNA follows: TGTGCCAGCAGCTTGGGGGGAGGGGGAGGCTACGAGCAGTACTTC. The chain recombines TRBV5-5 with TRBJ2-7, with D tentatively TRBD2 (7 bases). Trimming took 0 bases from V and 3 from J, leaving 13 bases between them. Germline loops: CDR1 SGHKS, CDR2 YYEKEE (reference sequence). The CDR3 covers 15 residues.

The sample holds many counts of this clonotype. The chain is built from TRBV6-6 and TRBJ1-6; possibly TRBD1 for D (5 bases). V was pared by 0 bases and J by 7 bases, with 10 bases between. This CDR3 is 15 amino acids long. The germline V gene encodes CDR1 MNHNY and CDR2 SVGAGI (reference sequence). CDR3: CASSYSIEGNSPLHF. The CDR3 coding sequence is TGTGCCAGCAGTTACTCGATAGAGGGGAATTCACCCCTCCACTTT.

The chain carries TRBV14 and TRBJ1-1, with a weak D call TRBD1 (5 bases). Germline loops: CDR1 SGHDN, CDR2 FVKESK. The CDR3 runs to 15 residues. V lost 2 bases to trimming and J lost 1 base, with 11 bases between them. The CDR3 nucleotides are TGTGCCAGCAGCCAATTAACTGGACAGAACACTGAAGCTTTCTTT. Amino acid sequence: CASSQLTGQNTEAFF.

This clonotype was picked up many times. The rearrangement uses TRBV5-1 and TRBJ2-1; D gene unclear. V was shortened by 5 bases and J by 5 bases, with 14 bases between the two germline ends. Germline V gene sequence: CDR1 SGHRS, CDR2 YFSETQ. The CDR3 is 14 residues long. The CDR3 spells CASRDANIDNEQFF. Here the CDR3 DNA reads TGCGCCAGCAGGGATGCGAATATAGACAATGAGCAGTTCTTC. Based on the CDR3 plus reference TRBV5-1 and TRBJ2-1, the full variable domain is KAGVTQTPRYLIKTRGQQVTLSCSPISGHRSVSWYQQTPGQGLQFLFEYFSETQRNKGNFPGRFSGRQFSNSRSEMNVSTLELGDSALYLCASRDANIDNEQFFGPGTRLTVL.